This record covers a single T cell receptor (beta chain). Assay: immunoSEQ multiplex PCR; the TCRdb copy retains only in-frame clones and omits some. The repertoire includes 94,000 or so clones, approximately 84% of them detected once, and around 40% sits in the top ten. These data are taken from a study of control samples from healthy donors and cancer patients. What was sequenced was PBMCs. The sequence came from a man in his 70s with lung cancer.

The CDR3 DNA follows: TGTGCCAGCTCACCTACCGGGACACGTAGCACCGGGGAGCTGTTTTTT. Protein sequence: CASSPTGTRSTGELFF. The V gene is TRBV18, the J gene TRBJ2-2, with D perhaps TRBD1 (6 bases). The CDR3 extends over 16 amino acids. In germline, CDR1 is KGHSH, CDR2 LQKENI. The V and J ends lost 3 bases and 4 bases respectively, with 15 bases between them.